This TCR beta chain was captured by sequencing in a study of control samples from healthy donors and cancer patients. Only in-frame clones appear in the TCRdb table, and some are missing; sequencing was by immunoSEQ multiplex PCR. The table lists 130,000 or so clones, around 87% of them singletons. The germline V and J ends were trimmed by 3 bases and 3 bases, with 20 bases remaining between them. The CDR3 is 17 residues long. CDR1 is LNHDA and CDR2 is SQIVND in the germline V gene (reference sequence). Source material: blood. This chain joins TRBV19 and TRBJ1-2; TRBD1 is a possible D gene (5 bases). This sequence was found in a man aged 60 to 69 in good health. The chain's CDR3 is CASSILGALDGDYGYTF. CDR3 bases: TGTGCCAGTAGTATTTTAGGGGCGCTTGACGGTGACTATGGCTACACCTTC. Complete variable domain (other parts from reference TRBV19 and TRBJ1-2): DGGITQSPKYLFRKEGQNVTLSCEQNLNHDAMYWYRQDPGQGLRLIYYSQIVNDFQKGDIAEGYSVSREKKESFPLTVTSAQKNPTAFYLCASSILGALDGDYGYTFGSGTRLTVV.